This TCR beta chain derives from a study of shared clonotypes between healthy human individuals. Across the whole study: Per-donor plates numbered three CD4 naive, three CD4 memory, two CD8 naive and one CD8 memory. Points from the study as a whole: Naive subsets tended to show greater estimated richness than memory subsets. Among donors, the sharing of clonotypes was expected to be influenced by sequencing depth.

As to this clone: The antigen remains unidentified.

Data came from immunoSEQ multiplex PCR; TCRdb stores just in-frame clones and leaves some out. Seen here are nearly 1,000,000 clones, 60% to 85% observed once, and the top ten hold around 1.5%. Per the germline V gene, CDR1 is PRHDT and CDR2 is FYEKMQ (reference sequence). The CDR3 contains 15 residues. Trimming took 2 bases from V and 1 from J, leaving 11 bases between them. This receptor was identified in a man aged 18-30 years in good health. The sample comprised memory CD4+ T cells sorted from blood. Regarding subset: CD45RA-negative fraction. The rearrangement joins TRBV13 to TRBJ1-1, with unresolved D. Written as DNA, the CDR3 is TGTGCCAGCAGCTTAAACAGACCGCCGAACACTGAAGCTTTCTTT. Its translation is CASSLNRPPNTEAFF.